This is a list of T cell receptor beta chains from one sample in a study of T cells in localized non-small cell lung cancer. Sequenced by immunoSEQ multiplex PCR; TCRdb stores in-frame clones only, minus some. The table includes 25,000 to 40,000 clones, 78% detected once. The sample consisted of peripheral blood, taken before any cancer treatment. The receptors derive from a male donor at least 60 years old with stage II squamous cell lung carcinoma. CDR3s include the opening cysteine and the closing phenylalanine or tryptophan. The D gene is left open where the match is weak. Some rows mark clone size as missing; the rest say once, few, many or name a class of expanded clone.

abundance: .; d_gene: TRBD2; v_gene: TRBV7-8; j_gene: TRBJ2-1; CDR3aa: CASSWDYQNEQFF; CDR3nt: TGTGCCAGCAGTTGGGACTACCAGAATGAGCAGTTCTTC
abundance: .; d_gene: .; v_gene: TRBV18; j_gene: TRBJ2-1; CDR3aa: CASSPSTQGLEQFF; CDR3nt: TGTGCCAGCTCACCTTCTACCCAGGGGCTTGAGCAGTTCTTC
abundance: .; d_gene: .; v_gene: TRBV30; j_gene: TRBJ1-1; CDR3aa: CAWRRGAIGTEAFF; CDR3nt: TGTGCCTGGAGGCGTGGGGCTATCGGCACTGAAGCTTTCTTT
abundance: .; d_gene: .; v_gene: TRBV2; j_gene: TRBJ1-1; CDR3aa: CASSDRGNTEAFF; CDR3nt: TGTGCCAGCAGTGACCGGGGGAACACTGAAGCTTTCTTT
abundance: .; d_gene: .; v_gene: TRBV30; j_gene: TRBJ2-1; CDR3aa: CAWSVRTSSYNEQFF; CDR3nt: TGTGCCTGGAGTGTACGCACGAGCTCCTACAATGAGCAGTTCTTC
abundance: .; d_gene: TRBD1; v_gene: TRBV6-5; j_gene: TRBJ1-6; CDR3aa: CASRNTGGKTPLHF; CDR3nt: TGTGCCAGCAGGAATACAGGGGGCAAGACACCCCTCCACTTT
abundance: few; d_gene: .; v_gene: TRBV6-5; j_gene: TRBJ2-3; CDR3aa: CASSYSPGTDTQYF; CDR3nt: TGTGCCAGCAGTTACTCACCGGGAACAGATACGCAGTATTTT
abundance: medium-sized; d_gene: .; v_gene: TRBV13; j_gene: TRBJ1-1; CDR3aa: CASSLGGSRMNTEAFF; CDR3nt: TGTGCCAGCAGCTTAGGGGGGAGCCGTATGAACACTGAAGCTTTCTTT
abundance: .; d_gene: .; v_gene: TRBV2; j_gene: TRBJ1-5; CDR3aa: CASSGTNSNQPQHF; CDR3nt: TGTGCCAGCAGTGGGACAAATAGCAATCAGCCCCAGCATTTT
abundance: .; d_gene: .; v_gene: TRBV5-1; j_gene: TRBJ2-5; CDR3aa: CASRGGPGGETQYF; CDR3nt: TGCGCCAGCAGGGGGGGCCCGGGGGGAGAGACCCAGTACTTC
abundance: .; d_gene: .; v_gene: TRBV9; j_gene: TRBJ1-4; CDR3aa: CASSPTARASEKLFF; CDR3nt: TGTGCCAGCAGCCCCACAGCCAGGGCGAGTGAAAAACTGTTTTTT
abundance: .; d_gene: TRBD2; v_gene: TRBV30; j_gene: TRBJ2-1; CDR3aa: CAWSVRLAGRYEQFF; CDR3nt: TGTGCCTGGAGTGTACGACTAGCGGGAAGGTATGAGCAGTTCTTC
abundance: .; d_gene: .; v_gene: TRBV18; j_gene: TRBJ2-7; CDR3aa: CASSPPGALGVPPQYF; CDR3nt: TGTGCCAGCTCACCACCGGGGGCCCTCGGGGTACCCCCGCAGTACTTC
abundance: .; d_gene: TRBD1; v_gene: TRBV30; j_gene: TRBJ1-2; CDR3aa: CAWSVGQVSNYGYTF; CDR3nt: TGTGCCTGGAGTGTCGGACAGGTTTCTAACTATGGCTACACCTTC
abundance: .; d_gene: TRBD2; v_gene: TRBV6-1; j_gene: TRBJ2-1; CDR3aa: CASNKGLADNEQFF; CDR3nt: TGTGCCAGCAATAAGGGACTAGCGGACAATGAGCAGTTCTTC
abundance: .; d_gene: .; v_gene: TRBV19; j_gene: TRBJ1-1; CDR3aa: CASNLPGQNTEAFF; CDR3nt: TGTGCCAGCAACCTTCCGGGGCAGAACACTGAAGCTTTCTTT
abundance: .; d_gene: .; v_gene: TRBV11-2; j_gene: TRBJ2-5; CDR3aa: CASSFPPREETQYF; CDR3nt: TGTGCCAGCAGCTTTCCCCCCCGCGAAGAGACCCAGTACTTC
abundance: .; d_gene: TRBD1; v_gene: TRBV11-2; j_gene: TRBJ2-5; CDR3aa: CASSPLGQGSQETQYF; CDR3nt: TGTGCCAGCAGCCCCCTCGGACAGGGGAGCCAAGAGACCCAGTACTTC
abundance: .; d_gene: TRBD1; v_gene: TRBV6-5; j_gene: TRBJ1-1; CDR3aa: CASSSPTTGPNTEAFF; CDR3nt: TGTGCCAGCAGTTCCCCAACGACAGGGCCGAACACTGAAGCTTTCTTT
abundance: few; d_gene: .; v_gene: TRBV4-1; j_gene: TRBJ2-1; CDR3aa: CASSISRDFYNEQFF; CDR3nt: TGCGCCAGCAGCATTTCACGGGACTTTTACAATGAGCAGTTCTTC
abundance: many; d_gene: TRBD1; v_gene: TRBV5-1; j_gene: TRBJ2-1; CDR3aa: CASRWDRVNEQFF; CDR3nt: TGCGCCAGCAGGTGGGACAGGGTCAATGAGCAGTTCTTC
abundance: .; d_gene: .; v_gene: TRBV29-1; j_gene: TRBJ1-5; CDR3aa: CRGTRINQPQHF; CDR3nt: TGCAGGGGGACGCGAATCAATCAGCCCCAGCATTTT
abundance: .; d_gene: .; v_gene: TRBV30; j_gene: TRBJ1-4; CDR3aa: CAWSGEDNEKLFF; CDR3nt: TGTGCCTGGAGTGGGGAGGATAATGAAAAACTGTTTTTT
abundance: .; d_gene: .; v_gene: TRBV6-1; j_gene: TRBJ2-5; CDR3aa: CASSEAGTGHETQYF; CDR3nt: TGTGCCAGCAGTGAAGCGGGTACAGGGCACGAGACCCAGTACTTC
abundance: once; d_gene: TRBD2; v_gene: TRBV10-3; j_gene: TRBJ2-1; CDR3aa: CAIRNSLAGVGNEQFF; CDR3nt: TGTGCCATCAGGAATTCACTAGCGGGAGTGGGGAATGAGCAGTTCTTC
abundance: .; d_gene: TRBD2; v_gene: TRBV2; j_gene: TRBJ2-1; CDR3aa: CASSERTSGSREQFF; CDR3nt: TGTGCCAGCAGTGAACGGACTAGCGGGAGTCGTGAGCAGTTCTTC
abundance: .; d_gene: .; v_gene: TRBV18; j_gene: TRBJ1-2; CDR3aa: CASFADNNYGYTF; CDR3nt: TGTGCCAGCTTCGCAGACAACAACTATGGCTACACCTTC
abundance: .; d_gene: .; v_gene: TRBV5-1; j_gene: TRBJ1-6; CDR3aa: CASSLEANSPLHF; CDR3nt: TGCGCCAGCAGCTTGGAGGCTAATTCACCCCTCCACTTT
abundance: .; d_gene: .; v_gene: TRBV29-1; j_gene: TRBJ1-1; CDR3aa: CSVDWGDTEAFF; CDR3nt: TGCAGCGTTGACTGGGGTGACACTGAAGCTTTCTTT
abundance: .; d_gene: .; v_gene: TRBV4-2; j_gene: TRBJ1-4; CDR3aa: CASSPGGGFPMEKLFF; CDR3nt: TGTGCCAGCAGCCCGGGGGGGGGCTTTCCAATGGAAAAACTGTTTTTT
abundance: .; d_gene: .; v_gene: TRBV14; j_gene: TRBJ1-1; CDR3aa: CASSQEENIQPWDLNTEAFF; CDR3nt: TGTGCCAGCAGCCAAGAGGAGAATATACAGCCCTGGGATTTAAACACTGAAGCTTTCTTT
abundance: .; d_gene: .; v_gene: TRBV19; j_gene: TRBJ1-3; CDR3aa: CAAKQGLSGNTIYF; CDR3nt: TGTGCCGCCAAACAGGGCCTCTCTGGAAACACCATATATTTT
abundance: .; d_gene: TRBD1; v_gene: TRBV5-1; j_gene: TRBJ2-3; CDR3aa: CASSGETGIADTQYF; CDR3nt: TGCGCCAGCAGCGGGGAGACAGGGATTGCAGATACGCAGTATTTT
abundance: .; d_gene: TRBD1; v_gene: TRBV27; j_gene: TRBJ2-2; CDR3aa: CASSGTGSTGELFF; CDR3nt: TGTGCCAGCAGTGGGACAGGGAGCACCGGGGAGCTGTTTTTT
abundance: once; d_gene: .; v_gene: TRBV10-3; j_gene: TRBJ2-7; CDR3aa: CATRDTTYEQYF; CDR3nt: TGTGCCACCAGGGACACCACCTACGAGCAGTACTTC
abundance: .; d_gene: .; v_gene: TRBV5-6; j_gene: TRBJ2-7; CDR3aa: CASSLNGRSEQYF; CDR3nt: TGTGCCAGCAGCTTGAACGGGAGATCCGAGCAGTACTTC
abundance: .; d_gene: TRBD2; v_gene: TRBV25-1; j_gene: TRBJ2-7; CDR3aa: CASRRGGASYEQYF; CDR3nt: TGTGCCAGCAGACGGGGGGGGGCCTCGTACGAGCAGTACTTC
abundance: .; d_gene: .; v_gene: TRBV7-9; j_gene: TRBJ2-7; CDR3aa: CASSFGHHYEQYF; CDR3nt: TGTGCCAGCAGCTTCGGGCACCACTACGAGCAGTACTTC
abundance: few; d_gene: .; v_gene: TRBV5-5; j_gene: TRBJ2-5; CDR3aa: CASSLESLGGETQYF; CDR3nt: TGTGCCAGCAGCTTGGAATCGCTGGGAGGAGAGACCCAGTACTTC
abundance: .; d_gene: TRBD2; v_gene: TRBV10-3; j_gene: TRBJ2-6; CDR3aa: CAIRERGGSGANVLTF; CDR3nt: TGTGCCATCCGTGAGCGGGGGGGGTCTGGGGCCAACGTCCTGACTTTC
abundance: .; d_gene: .; v_gene: TRBV7-2; j_gene: TRBJ2-1; CDR3aa: CASSFLPESSYNEQFF; CDR3nt: TGTGCCAGCAGCTTTCTTCCGGAAAGCTCCTACAATGAGCAGTTCTTC
abundance: .; d_gene: .; v_gene: TRBV12-5; j_gene: TRBJ1-5; CDR3aa: CASGTSRQAISNQPQHF; CDR3nt: TGTGCTAGTGGTACCTCCCGACAGGCCATTAGCAATCAGCCCCAGCATTTT
abundance: once; d_gene: TRBD1; v_gene: TRBV7-9; j_gene: TRBJ2-2; CDR3aa: CASSPTSHHSGTVAGELFF; CDR3nt: TGTGCCAGCAGCCCAACCTCCCACCACTCCGGGACAGTGGCCGGGGAGCTGTTTTTT
abundance: .; d_gene: .; v_gene: TRBV18; j_gene: TRBJ1-4; CDR3aa: CASSPQGLANEKLFF; CDR3nt: TGTGCCAGCTCACCACAGGGGTTGGCTAATGAAAAACTGTTTTTT
abundance: .; d_gene: .; v_gene: TRBV7-7; j_gene: TRBJ2-5; CDR3aa: CASSSVAAPQETQYF; CDR3nt: TGTGCCAGCAGCTCAGTGGCGGCACCACAAGAGACCCAGTACTTC
abundance: once; d_gene: .; v_gene: TRBV5-6; j_gene: TRBJ2-1; CDR3aa: CASSLGGRVDNEQFF; CDR3nt: TGTGCCAGCAGCTTGGGAGGAAGAGTGGACAATGAGCAGTTCTTC
abundance: .; d_gene: TRBD1; v_gene: TRBV30; j_gene: TRBJ1-2; CDR3aa: CAWSRTGTSEGYTF; CDR3nt: TGTGCCTGGAGTAGGACAGGGACTTCGGAGGGCTACACCTTC
abundance: .; d_gene: .; v_gene: TRBV18; j_gene: TRBJ2-7; CDR3aa: CASSPVQLGEQYF; CDR3nt: TGTGCCAGCTCACCTGTACAGTTGGGCGAGCAGTACTTC
abundance: .; d_gene: .; v_gene: TRBV10-3; j_gene: TRBJ2-1; CDR3aa: CAIRDTGGRLDNEQFF; CDR3nt: TGTGCCATCAGGGATACAGGAGGCAGGTTGGACAATGAGCAGTTCTTC